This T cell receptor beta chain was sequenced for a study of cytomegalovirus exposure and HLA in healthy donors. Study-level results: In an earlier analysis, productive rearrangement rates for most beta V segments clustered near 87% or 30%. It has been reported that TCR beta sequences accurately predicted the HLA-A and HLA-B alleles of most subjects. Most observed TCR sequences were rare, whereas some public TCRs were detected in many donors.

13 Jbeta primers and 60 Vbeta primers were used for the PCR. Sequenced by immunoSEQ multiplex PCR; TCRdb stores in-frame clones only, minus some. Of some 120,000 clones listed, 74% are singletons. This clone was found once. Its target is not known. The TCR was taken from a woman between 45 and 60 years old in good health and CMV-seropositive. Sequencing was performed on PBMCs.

This chain's CDR3 is CASTQSPLGQSTGELFF. CDR3 DNA: TGTGCCAGCACTCAATCACCCCTGGGACAGAGTACCGGGGAGCTGTTTTTT. The chain combines TRBV7-6 with TRBJ2-2; 7 nucleotides line up with TRBD1. The J segment lost 5 bases and the V segment lost 7 bases, leaving 16 bases of the junction unmatched. The CDR3 is 17 residues long. Germline V lookup: CDR1 SGHVS, CDR2 FNYEAQ.